The 15 T cell receptor beta chains below all came from one sample that was sequenced in a study of cytomegalovirus exposure and HLA in healthy donors (TCRdb year 2017). Libraries were constructed by the immunoSEQ multiplex PCR assay. The multiplex PCR relied on a mix of 60 forward primers for TCR Vbeta segments and 13 reverse primers for TCR Jbeta segments. In TCRdb, the immuneACCESS table is reduced to in-frame sequences with V and J assigned. These tables do not hold every clone; where another copy was compared, an unresolved V gene accounts for under half, and the others remain unexplained. This sample comprises 95,000 to 150,000 clones, about 73% of them detected only once. Clones ranked in the top ten supply 8.2% of the sample. Sequencing was done on a sample of PBMCs. These receptors all stem from a woman in her 40s in good health and CMV-seropositive.

The chain recombines TRBV29-1 with TRBJ2-3; TRBD1 might be the D (6 bases). The V end lost 2 bases, the J end lost 6 bases, and 18 bases lay between the germline ends. This CDR3 region has 15 residues. CDR1 SQVTM and CDR2 ANQGSEA come from the germline V gene. The CDR3 spells CSVERAGVQPDTQYF. The CDR3 DNA reads as TGCAGCGTTGAACGGGCAGGGGTCCAACCCGATACGCAGTATTTT.

The chain recombines TRBV4-3 with TRBJ1-4, with D possibly TRBD1 on 6 matching bases. V dropped 0 bases and J dropped 13 bases, with 12 bases sitting between them. The CDR3 consists of 13 residues. Germline loops: CDR1 LGHNA, CDR2 YSLEER. The CDR3 DNA reads as TGCGCCAGCAGCCAAGAGGCAGGGGAAGGACTGTTTTTT. Its protein product is CASSQEAGEGLFF.

V gene TRBV5-1 combines with J gene TRBJ2-7, with 9 nucleotides matching TRBD1. The CDR3 loop spans 15 amino acids. With 4 bases clipped from V and 5 bases from J, the junction kept 10 bases outside the gene matches. Germline V gives CDR1 SGHRS, CDR2 YFSETQ. CDR3 region: CASSPPGQGGHEQYF. The CDR3 nucleotides read TGCGCCAGCAGCCCGCCGGGACAGGGTGGACACGAGCAGTACTTC. Full variable domain (rest looked up from reference TRBV5-1 and TRBJ2-7): KAGVTQTPRYLIKTRGQQVTLSCSPISGHRSVSWYQQTPGQGLQFLFEYFSETQRNKGNFPGRFSGRQFSNSRSEMNVSTLELGDSALYLCASSPPGQGGHEQYFGPGTRLTVT.

V and J are TRBV5-1 and TRBJ1-2; 9 bases agree with TRBD1. CDR1 is SGHRS and CDR2 is YFSETQ in the germline V gene. This CDR3 contains 16 residues. Losses at the gene ends were 4 bases for V and 5 bases for J; bases not matched to a gene: 12. The CDR3 sequence: CASSPGRGQGSYGYTF. The CDR3 nucleotides read TGCGCCAGCAGCCCGGGTCGGGGACAGGGTAGTTATGGCTACACCTTC.

The chain has TRBV6-5 and TRBJ1-1; 7 bases agree with TRBD1. Germline CDR1 is MNHEY and CDR2 is SVGAGI. V shed 6 bases, J shed 9 bases, and the junction held 16 bases outside the gene matches. The length of the CDR3 is 15 residues. Here the CDR3 DNA reads TGTGCCAGCAGCCAACGGGGTGACAGGGAGTATCAAGCTTTCTTT. It is translated as CASSQRGDREYQAFF.

This chain links TRBV18 with TRBJ1-1; D possibly corresponds to TRBD1 (6 bases). With 4 bases removed from V and 0 bases from J, the gap between germline ends came to 18 bases. This CDR3 has 17 residues. The germline gives CDR1 KGHSH, CDR2 LQKENI. DNA for the CDR3: TGTGCCAGCTCACTCCCCGGACAGACTGTAATGAACACTGAAGCTTTCTTT. Amino acid sequence: CASSLPGQTVMNTEAFF.

The chain joins TRBV6-6 to TRBJ1-4; TRBD1 matches at 8 bases. CDR3 length: 13 residues. V shed 8 bases, J shed 8 bases, and the junction held 7 bases outside the gene matches. Germline V lookup: CDR1 MNHNY, CDR2 SVGAGI (reference sequence). CDR3 nucleotide sequence: TGTGCCAGCGGACAGGGATTATTAGAAAAACTGTTTTTT. Translation gives CASGQGLLEKLFF.

This clone was detected only a few times. The chain recombines TRBV7-6 with TRBJ1-1, with D possibly matching TRBD1 (5 bases). Deletions cut 5 bases from V and 1 base from J, with 23 bases between. Germline-derived CDR1 and CDR2 are SGHVS and FNYEAQ. The CDR3 runs to 18 residues. CDR3 sequence (DNA): TGTGCCAGCAGCCCCACCTTAACCCCGGGACTTAAGAACACTGAAGCTTTCTTT. It is translated as CASSPTLTPGLKNTEAFF. Combining the CDR3 with reference TRBV7-6 and TRBJ1-1 gives the whole variable domain GAGVSQSPRYKVTKRGQDVALRCDPISGHVSLYWYRQALGQGPEFLTYFNYEAQQDKSGLPNDRFSAERPEGSISTLTIQRTEQRDSAMYRCASSPTLTPGLKNTEAFFGQGTRLTVV.

The CDR3 reads CASSLGAGYGYTF. The DNA of the CDR3 is TGTGCCAGCAGTTTAGGGGCAGGCTATGGCTACACCTTC. The chain carries TRBV27 and TRBJ1-2, with D possibly matching TRBD1 (5 bases). Per the germline V gene, CDR1 is MNHEY and CDR2 is SMNVEV (reference sequence). The CDR3 sequence is 13 residues long. V lost 2 bases, J lost 4 bases, and 8 bases lay in between.

The chain links TRBV6-6 to TRBJ2-1; D may be TRBD1 (5 bases). V lost 1 base, J lost 7 bases, and 11 bases lay in between. The germline V gene encodes CDR1 MNHNY and CDR2 SVGAGI (reference sequence). This CDR3 is 14 amino acids long. The CDR3 reads CASSYWAGQNEQFF. CDR3 nucleotides: TGTGCCAGCAGTTACTGGGCAGGGCAGAATGAGCAGTTCTTC.

The chain uses TRBV12-5 and TRBJ2-7; a weak D match, TRBD1 (6 bases). Trimming took 5 bases from V and 5 from J, leaving 16 bases between them. The CDR3 has 14 amino acids. Germline V CDR1 and CDR2: LGHNT, FRNRAP. CDR3 region: CASGPSGAQNEQYF. Written as DNA, the CDR3 is TGTGCTAGTGGTCCCTCAGGGGCGCAGAACGAGCAGTACTTC.

This clone was detected only a few times. This rearrangement joins TRBV6-6 to TRBJ2-1, with 7 positions matching TRBD1. With 6 bases clipped from V and 7 bases from J, the junction kept 9 bases outside the gene matches. CDR3 length: 14 amino acids. Germline V lookup: CDR1 MNHNY, CDR2 SVGAGI (reference sequence). In DNA form, the CDR3 reads TGTGCCAGCAGATCCCTGGACAGGCCGAATGAGCAGTTCTTC. Its protein product is CASRSLDRPNEQFF.

This chain connects TRBV7-2 to TRBJ2-5; the D gene is possibly TRBD2 (6 bases). Deletions cut 2 bases from V and 1 base from J, with 11 bases between. The CDR3 extends over 15 amino acids. CDR1 SGHTA and CDR2 FQGNSA come from the germline V gene. The CDR3 region has the DNA TGTGCCAGCAGCTTAATGGGGGGACCCCAAGAGACCCAGTACTTC. This sequence encodes CASSLMGGPQETQYF.

This clone occurred a few times. V gene TRBV18 combines with J gene TRBJ1-5; 8 nucleotides agree with TRBD1. CDR1 is KGHSH and CDR2 is LQKENI in the germline V gene. The CDR3 has 15 amino acids. The ends lost 5 bases at V and 1 base at J; junction bases unmatched: 4. The CDR3 spells CASSKTGESNQPQHF. In DNA, the CDR3 is TGTGCCAGCTCAAAGACAGGGGAAAGCAATCAGCCCCAGCATTTT.

The rearrangement joins TRBV7-2 to TRBJ2-5; 7 nucleotides match TRBD1. The CDR3 loop spans 16 amino acids. Per the germline V gene, CDR1 is SGHTA and CDR2 is FQGNSA. V shed 5 bases and J 2 bases; nucleotides not matched to a gene: 11. The CDR3: CASSHDSGTAQETQYF. DNA for the CDR3: TGTGCCAGCAGCCATGACTCCGGGACAGCACAAGAGACCCAGTACTTC.